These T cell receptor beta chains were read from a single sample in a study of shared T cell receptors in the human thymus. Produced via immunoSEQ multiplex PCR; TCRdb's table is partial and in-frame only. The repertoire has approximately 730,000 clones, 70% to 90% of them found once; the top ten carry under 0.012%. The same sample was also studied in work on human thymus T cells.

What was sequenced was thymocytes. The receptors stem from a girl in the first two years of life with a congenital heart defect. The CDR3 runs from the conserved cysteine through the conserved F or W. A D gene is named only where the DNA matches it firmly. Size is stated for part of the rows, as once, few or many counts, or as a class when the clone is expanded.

CDR3 protein: CASSPQKGRGSLLHF; D gene: NA; V gene: TRBV7-3; clone size: NA
CDR3 protein: CASSSSREATEAFF; D gene: NA; V gene: TRBV5-4; clone size: NA
CDR3 protein: CASSGGGGGVNYGYTF; D gene: NA; V gene: TRBV9; clone size: once
CDR3 protein: CASSGDRGSGANVLTF; D gene: TRBD1; V gene: TRBV7-2; clone size: NA
CDR3 protein: CASLDRSTYEQYF; D gene: TRBD1; V gene: TRBV2; clone size: NA
CDR3 protein: CASSQDRGHSDTEAFF; D gene: NA; V gene: TRBV4-1; clone size: once
CDR3 protein: CATSRAPRRDRGYGGELFF; D gene: TRBD1; V gene: TRBV15; clone size: NA
CDR3 protein: CASSLTKTYGYTF; D gene: NA; V gene: TRBV27; clone size: NA
CDR3 protein: CASSYRDQNTEAFF; D gene: NA; V gene: TRBV4-1; clone size: NA
CDR3 protein: CASGLVQVPTSGNTIYF; D gene: NA; V gene: TRBV12-5; clone size: few
CDR3 protein: CASSQPSGGAYNEQFF; D gene: TRBD2; V gene: TRBV5-1; clone size: few
CDR3 protein: CASVSVSGTGELFF; D gene: NA; V gene: TRBV6-1; clone size: NA
CDR3 protein: CASSLVSGGDTQYF; D gene: NA; V gene: TRBV7-2; clone size: NA
CDR3 protein: CAITGGTGDTGELFF; D gene: TRBD1; V gene: TRBV10-3; clone size: NA
CDR3 protein: CASRPGQGSSGANVLTF; D gene: TRBD1; V gene: TRBV25-1; clone size: once
CDR3 protein: CASSQSGGAYNEQFF; D gene: TRBD2; V gene: TRBV9; clone size: NA
CDR3 protein: CASSQWDREETQYF; D gene: TRBD1; V gene: TRBV4-3; clone size: NA
CDR3 protein: CASSAPRGTGKYEQYF; D gene: TRBD1; V gene: TRBV4-1; clone size: NA
CDR3 protein: CAISAGGKPYEQYF; D gene: TRBD2; V gene: TRBV10-3; clone size: NA
CDR3 protein: CASSPGQQMNTEAFF; D gene: TRBD1; V gene: TRBV19; clone size: few
CDR3 protein: CASSLVRDQPGKFGWAFYEQYF; D gene: NA; V gene: TRBV7-8; clone size: once
CDR3 protein: CASSRDRGRYGGYTF; D gene: TRBD1; V gene: TRBV5-5; clone size: NA
CDR3 protein: CASRGPHEQFF; D gene: NA; V gene: TRBV2; clone size: NA